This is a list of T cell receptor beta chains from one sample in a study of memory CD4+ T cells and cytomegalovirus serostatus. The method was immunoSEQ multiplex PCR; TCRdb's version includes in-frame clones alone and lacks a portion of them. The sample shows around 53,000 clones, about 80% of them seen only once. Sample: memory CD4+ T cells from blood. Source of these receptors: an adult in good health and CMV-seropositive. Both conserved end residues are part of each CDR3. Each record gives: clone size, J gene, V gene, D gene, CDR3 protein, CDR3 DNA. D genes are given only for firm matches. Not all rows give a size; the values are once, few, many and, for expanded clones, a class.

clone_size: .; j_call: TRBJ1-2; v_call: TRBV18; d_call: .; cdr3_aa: CASSPNAGEGGYTF; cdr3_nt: TGTGCCAGCTCTCCGAACGCGGGGGAGGGCGGCTACACCTTC
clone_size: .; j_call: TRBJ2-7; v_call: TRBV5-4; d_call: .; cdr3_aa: CASSLEPASYEQYF; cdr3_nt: TGTGCCAGCAGCTTGGAGCCAGCCTCCTACGAGCAGTACTTC
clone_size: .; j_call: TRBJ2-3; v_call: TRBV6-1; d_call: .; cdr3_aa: CASRTASTDTQYF; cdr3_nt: TGTGCCAGCAGGACGGCTAGCACAGATACGCAGTATTTT
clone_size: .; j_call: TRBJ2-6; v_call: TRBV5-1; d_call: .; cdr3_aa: CASSLVGSSGANVLTF; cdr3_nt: TGCGCCAGCAGCTTGGTTGGGAGCTCTGGGGCCAACGTCCTGACTTTC
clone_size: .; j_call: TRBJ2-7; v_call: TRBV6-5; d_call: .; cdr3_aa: CASSSGTPGAYEQYF; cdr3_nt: TGTGCCAGCAGTTCCGGGACACCAGGGGCCTACGAGCAGTACTTC
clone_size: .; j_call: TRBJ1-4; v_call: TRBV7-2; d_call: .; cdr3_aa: CASSFNEKLFF; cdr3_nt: TGTGCCAGCAGCTTCAATGAAAAACTGTTTTTT
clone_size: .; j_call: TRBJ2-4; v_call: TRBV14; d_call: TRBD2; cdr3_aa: CASSLSLAGGRGNIQYF; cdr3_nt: TGTGCCAGCAGCCTGTCGCTAGCGGGAGGGCGGGGGAACATTCAGTACTTC
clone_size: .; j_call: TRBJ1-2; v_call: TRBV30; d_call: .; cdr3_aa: CAWAAGSASANYGYTF; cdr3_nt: TGTGCCTGGGCAGCTGGCTCGGCCTCAGCTAACTATGGCTACACCTTC
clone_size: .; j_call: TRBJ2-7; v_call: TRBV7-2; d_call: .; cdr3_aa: CASSLTGGNDEQYF; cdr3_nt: TGTGCCAGCAGCCTGACGGGGGGCAACGACGAGCAGTACTTC
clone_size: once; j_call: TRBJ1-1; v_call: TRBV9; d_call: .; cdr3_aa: CASSVEGRAEAFF; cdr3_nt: TGTGCCAGCAGCGTCGAGGGCCGCGCTGAAGCTTTCTTT
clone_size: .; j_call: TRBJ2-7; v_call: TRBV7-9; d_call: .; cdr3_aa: CASSHSSSAPYEQYF; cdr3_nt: TGTGCCAGCAGCCATTCCTCCTCCGCCCCCTACGAGCAGTACTTC
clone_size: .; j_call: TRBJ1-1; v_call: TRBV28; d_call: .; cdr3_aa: CASSLLDSNTEAFF; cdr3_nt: TGTGCCAGCAGTTTGTTGGACTCGAACACTGAAGCTTTCTTT
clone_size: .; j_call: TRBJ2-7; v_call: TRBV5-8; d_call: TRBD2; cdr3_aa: CASNPGLAGEGEQYF; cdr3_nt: TGTGCCAGCAACCCGGGACTAGCGGGAGAGGGCGAGCAGTACTTC
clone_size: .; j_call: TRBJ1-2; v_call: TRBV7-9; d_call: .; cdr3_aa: CASSYKGGHNYGYTF; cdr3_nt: TGTGCCAGCAGCTACAAAGGCGGGCATAACTATGGCTACACCTTC